The sequence of this T cell receptor (beta chain) was determined in a study of blood T cells in healthy people across ages. The study, taken as a whole, reports: Long-lived donors exceeded aged donors in naive CD4+ cells and diversity. Expanded clonotype changes were possibly confounded by unknown donor CMV status.

With V trimmed by 5 bases and J by 1 base, 9 bases remained unmatched. The CDR3 loop spans 16 amino acids. Germline values: CDR1 SGHTA, CDR2 FQGNSA. A remark on this clonotype: What it binds is not known.

Extraction yielded at least 6 micrograms of total RNA per sample. Through a sample-barcoded 5' primer and a J-beta primer mix, a second PCR was run for roughly 6 to 11 cycles. Unique molecular identifiers of 12 random nucleotides labeled each cDNA. Using its own MiXCR run on the 5' RACE reads, TCRdb lists one record per CDR3 protein. The sample includes around 1.1 million distinct CDR3 sequences, more than 30% of them seen just once. Specimen: blood. The V call is TRBV7-2, the J call TRBJ2-5; 8 bases map to TRBD1. This clonotype originated in a man aged 18 to 29 in good health. The CDR3 nucleotides read TGTGCCAGCAGCGTCAGACAGGGGATCACCCAAGAGACCCAGTACTTC. Residues: CASSVRQGITQETQYF.